Sequencing of this T cell receptor (beta chain) was carried out in a study of identical twins. Study results and limitations: Zero-insertion findings could be partly confounded by invariant cells (MAIT and iNKT cells). Where beta out-of-frame sequences were concerned, excess twin sharing was weaker.

Template switching added a universal primer site, and cDNA bore unique molecular identifiers. Using its own MiXCR run on the 5' RACE reads, TCRdb lists one record per CDR3 protein. Here the sample spans roughly 250,000 distinct CDR3 sequences, around 15% being singletons. The sample holds a few counts of this clonotype. The antigen is unknown. All donors were healthy, and all were Caucasian. The source of this sequence is a woman aged 18-29 years in good health. The sample consisted of memory (CD45RO+) T cells sorted from blood.

The CDR3 sequence is CASSSWGGSSYNEQFF. CDR3 nucleotide sequence: TGTGCCAGCAGTTCCTGGGGCGGGTCCTCCTACAATGAGCAGTTCTTC. The J gene is TRBJ2-1, the V gene TRBV6-2 or TRBV6-3, with D perhaps given as TRBD1 or TRBD2 (5 bases each). Germline CDR1 reads MNHEY; CDR2 reads SVGEGT. CDR3 length: 16 residues. V lost 4 bases and J lost 0, with 13 bases in between.